This entry lists 12 T cell receptor beta chains sequenced from one sample in a study of blood T cells in healthy people across ages. PCR was performed a second time for about 7 to 11 cycles using a sample-barcoded 5' primer and a J-beta primer mix. TCRdb passed the 5' RACE reads through MiXCR, listing each CDR3 protein once. The repertoire holds approximately 1,700,000 distinct CDR3 sequences, with roughly two fifths as singletons. The specimen sequenced was blood. These receptor sequences come from a human donor in good health.

This clonotype showed up many times. This chain joins TRBV12-3 or TRBV12-4 and TRBJ2-4, with 7 bases lining up with TRBD1. The CDR3 sequence is 13 residues long. Trimming at V came to 6 bases and at J to 7 bases, leaving 6 bases not matched to a gene. Here the CDR3 reads CASRTTGVNIQYF. CDR3 nucleotides: TGTGCCAGCAGAACCACAGGGGTGAACATTCAGTACTTC.

This chain joins TRBV7-2 and TRBJ1-2; 8 bases map to TRBD1. V was clipped by 1 base and J by 5 bases; unmatched bases: 9. Germline CDR1 SGHTA, CDR2 FQGNSA. This CDR3 spans 16 amino acids. This chain's CDR3 is CASSLGGDRSYYGYTF. CDR3 sequence (DNA): TGTGCCAGCAGCTTAGGTGGGGACAGGAGTTATTATGGCTACACCTTC.

As concerns this clonotype: Lacking the conserved final phenylalanine or tryptophan, this CDR3 likely reflects a read error. The chain carries TRBV11-2 and TRBJ1-2; 8 bases agree with TRBD1. The germline V gene has CDR1 SGHAT and CDR2 FQNNGV. Trimming took 2 bases from V and 7 from J; bases not matched to a gene: 3. The CDR3 sequence is 13 residues long. CDR3 in DNA: TGTGCCAGCAGCTTACAGGGGGCGCGTGGCTACACCTGC. This codes for CASSLQGARGYTC.

This clonotype has just a few counts. This sequence joins TRBV6-6 and TRBJ1-2; possibly TRBD1 for D (5 bases). Germline-derived CDR1 and CDR2 are MNHNY and SVGAGI (reference sequence). This CDR3 comprises 15 residues. Trimming took off 2 bases at V and 7 bases at J, with 17 bases between the two ends. DNA for the CDR3: TGTGCCAGCAGTTACAACCCTGAGGCAGGGTTTGGCTACACCTTC. It encodes CASSYNPEAGFGYTF.

About this clonotype: The junction and the germline gene differ at one end; a read error may be behind it. V and J are TRBV5-5 and TRBJ2-5; 14 bases line up with TRBD2. CDR1 and CDR2 (germline): SGHKS, YYEKEE (reference sequence). The CDR3 spans 17 residues. The CDR3 spells CASSPGLAGVIQEIQYF. The CDR3 DNA sequence: TGTGCCAGCAGCCCGGGACTAGCGGGGGTTATCCAAGAGATCCAGTACTTC.

The table lists this clonotype with a few counts. V is TRBV6-2 or TRBV6-3 and J is TRBJ2-1; TRBD2 might be the D (6 bases). CDR3 size: 12 residues. Trimming took off 5 bases at V and 8 bases at J, with 10 bases between the two ends. In germline, CDR1 is MNHEY, CDR2 SVGEGT. The CDR3 reads CASSRLDDEQFF. DNA for the CDR3: TGTGCCAGCAGTCGACTAGATGATGAGCAGTTCTTC.

The chain employs TRBV6-2 or TRBV6-3 and TRBJ2-5; D uncertain. The V end was cut by 0 bases, the J end by 4 bases, with 15 bases between. Germline-derived CDR1 and CDR2 are MNHEY and SVGEGT. The CDR3 is made up of 16 amino acids. CDR3 protein: CASSYSGGLVLETQYF. CDR3 in DNA: TGTGCCAGCAGTTACTCCGGCGGATTGGTGTTAGAGACCCAGTACTTC.

The chain has TRBV7-9 and TRBJ1-4; the D is unclear. This CDR3 comprises 14 residues. V was pared by 6 bases and J by 8 bases, with 16 bases between. The germline V gene has CDR1 SEHNR and CDR2 FQNEAQ (reference sequence). The CDR3 nucleotides are TGTGCCAGCAGTTCCGACGGTTTCGGCGAAAAACTGTTTTTT. It yields the protein CASSSDGFGEKLFF.

V and J are TRBV12-3 or TRBV12-4 and TRBJ1-1; TRBD1 might be the D (6 bases). Trimming left V 6 bases short and J 0 bases short, with 14 bases between. The CDR3 totals 15 residues. CDR3 amino acids: CASSHGQLMNTEAFF. The CDR3 region has the DNA TGTGCCAGCAGCCACGGACAGCTCATGAACACTGAAGCTTTCTTT.

This clonotype was picked up a small number of times. The chain recombines TRBV27 with TRBJ1-2; weak D call: TRBD1 (5 bases). CDR3 length: 14 residues. Germline CDR1 and CDR2: MNHEY and SMNVEV (reference sequence). V shed 6 bases and J shed 8 bases, with 19 bases lying between them. The CDR3 nucleotides read TGTGCCAGCAGGGAGGGGTATAGGGCGTACGGCTACACCTTC. Protein: CASREGYRAYGYTF.

V gene TRBV4-2 combines with J gene TRBJ2-7, with TRBD2 as a possible D gene (5 bases). V shed 4 bases and J shed 0 bases, with 16 bases lying between them. Germline values: CDR1 LGHNA, CDR2 YNFKEQ. The CDR3 is 16 residues long. CDR3 coding DNA: TGTGCCAGCAGCCGAGAGGCGGGTACTGCCTCCTACGAGCAGTACTTC. Amino acid sequence: CASSREAGTASYEQYF.

This clonotype has only a few counts. V and J are TRBV11-1 and TRBJ2-1; the match to TRBD2 covers 13 bases. CDR3 length: 15 amino acids. Losses at the gene ends were 4 bases for V and 11 bases for J; bases not matched to a gene: 8. Germline-derived CDR1 and CDR2 are SGHAT and FQDESV (reference sequence). The CDR3 DNA sequence: TGTGCCAGCAGCTCTACTAGCGGGGGGGGAATCAAGCAGTTCTTC. Translated: CASSSTSGGGIKQFF.